The present T cell receptor beta chain was sequenced within a study of blood T cell repertoires in COVID-19. About the research overall: Samples representing acute and convalescent COVID-19 were sourced from the United States, Italy and Spain. T cells, B-cell-depleted T cells, or PBMCs supplied cDNA or gDNA.

The method was immunoSEQ multiplex PCR; TCRdb's version includes in-frame clones alone and lacks a portion of them. The table lists about 240,000 clones, around 89% of them singletons. J lost 14 bases, V lost 0 bases, and 4 bases had no gene match. This CDR3 comprises 13 residues. CDR1 is SGHVS, CDR2 FNYEAQ, per germline. Participants, about 18 to 95 years old, spanned around 25 US areas. The recovered donors of Cohort 3 showed two negative PCRs, clearance, or symptom resolution. The origin of this receptor is a woman in her 30s who had recovered from COVID-19. The sample taken for sequencing was PBMCs or T cells enriched from blood (not recorded which). The chain has TRBV7-6 and TRBJ1-6, with TRBD1 identical over 7 bases. This CDR3 is CASSLAQDRALHF. As DNA, the CDR3 is TGTGCCAGCAGCTTAGCTCAAGACAGGGCCCTCCACTTT. Full variable domain (missing parts from reference TRBV7-6 and TRBJ1-6): GAGVSQSPRYKVTKRGQDVALRCDPISGHVSLYWYRQALGQGPEFLTYFNYEAQQDKSGLPNDRFSAERPEGSISTLTIQRTEQRDSAMYRCASSLAQDRALHFGNGTRLTVT.